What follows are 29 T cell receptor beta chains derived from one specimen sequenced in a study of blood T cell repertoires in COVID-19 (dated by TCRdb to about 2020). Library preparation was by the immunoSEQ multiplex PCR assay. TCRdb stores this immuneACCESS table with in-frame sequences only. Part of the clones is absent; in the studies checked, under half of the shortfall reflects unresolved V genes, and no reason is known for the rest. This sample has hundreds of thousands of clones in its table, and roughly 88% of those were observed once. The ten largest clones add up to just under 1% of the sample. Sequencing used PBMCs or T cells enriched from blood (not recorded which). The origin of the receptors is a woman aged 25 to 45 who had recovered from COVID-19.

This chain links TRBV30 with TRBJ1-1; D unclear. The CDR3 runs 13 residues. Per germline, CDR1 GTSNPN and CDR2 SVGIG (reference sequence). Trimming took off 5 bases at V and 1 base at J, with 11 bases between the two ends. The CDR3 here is CAWSPGENTEAFF. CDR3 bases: TGTGCCTGGTCCCCCGGGGAGAACACTGAAGCTTTCTTT.

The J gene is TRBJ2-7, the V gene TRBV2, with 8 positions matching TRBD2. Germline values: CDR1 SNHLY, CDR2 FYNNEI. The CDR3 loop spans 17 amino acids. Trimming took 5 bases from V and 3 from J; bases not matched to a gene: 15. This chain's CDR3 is CASSTIKQAGEVYEQYF. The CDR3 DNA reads TGTGCCAGCAGTACAATAAAGCAAGCGGGAGAAGTCTACGAGCAGTACTTC.

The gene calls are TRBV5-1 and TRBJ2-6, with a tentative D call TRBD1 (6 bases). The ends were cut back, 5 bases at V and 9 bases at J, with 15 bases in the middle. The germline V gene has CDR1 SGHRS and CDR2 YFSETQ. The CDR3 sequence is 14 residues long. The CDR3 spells CASRSYRDVNVLTF. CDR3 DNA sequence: TGCGCCAGCAGGTCCTACAGGGACGTCAACGTCCTGACTTTC.

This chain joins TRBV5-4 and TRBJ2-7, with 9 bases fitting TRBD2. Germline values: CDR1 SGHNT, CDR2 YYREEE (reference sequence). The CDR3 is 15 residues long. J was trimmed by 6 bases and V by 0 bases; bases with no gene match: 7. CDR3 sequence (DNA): TGTGCCAGCAGCTTGGCCCGGACTAGCGACCTCGAGCAGTACTTC. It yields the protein CASSLARTSDLEQYF.

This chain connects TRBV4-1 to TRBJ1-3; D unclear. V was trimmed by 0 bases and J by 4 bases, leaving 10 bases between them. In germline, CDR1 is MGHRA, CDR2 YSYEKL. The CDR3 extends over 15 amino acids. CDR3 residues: CASSQDPRRGNTIYF. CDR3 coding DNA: TGCGCCAGCAGCCAAGATCCCCGGAGAGGAAACACCATATATTTT.

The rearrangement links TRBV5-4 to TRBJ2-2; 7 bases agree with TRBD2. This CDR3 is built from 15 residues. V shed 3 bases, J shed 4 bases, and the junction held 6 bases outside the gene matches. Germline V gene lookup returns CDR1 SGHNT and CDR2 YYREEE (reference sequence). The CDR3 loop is CASSSAAGSTGELFF. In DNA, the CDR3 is TGTGCCAGCAGCTCCGCAGCGGGAAGCACCGGGGAGCTGTTTTTT.

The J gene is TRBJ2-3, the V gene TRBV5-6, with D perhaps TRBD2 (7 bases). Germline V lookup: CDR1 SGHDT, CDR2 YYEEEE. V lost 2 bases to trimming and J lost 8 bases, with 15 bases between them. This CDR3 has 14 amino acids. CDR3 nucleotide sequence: TGTGCCAGCAGCTTCGAGGGGGGGACCGGTACGCAGTATTTT. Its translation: CASSFEGGTGTQYF. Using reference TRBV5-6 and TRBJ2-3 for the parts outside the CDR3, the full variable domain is DAGVTQSPTHLIKTRGQQVTLRCSPKSGHDTVSWYQQALGQGPQFIFQYYEEEERQRGNFPDRFSGHQFPNYSSELNVNALLLGDSALYLCASSFEGGTGTQYFGPGTRLTVL.

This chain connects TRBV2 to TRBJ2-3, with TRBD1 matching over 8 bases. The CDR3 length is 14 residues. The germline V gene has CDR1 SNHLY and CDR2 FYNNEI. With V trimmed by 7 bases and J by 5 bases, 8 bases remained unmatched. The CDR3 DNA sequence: TGTGCCAGCATAATGGACAGGGAAGGAGATACGCAGTATTTT. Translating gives CASIMDREGDTQYF.

CDR3 residues: CATSDPSGTGIQRELFF. For the CDR3, the DNA is TGTGCCACCAGTGATCCCTCCGGGACAGGGATTCAGCGGGAGCTGTTTTTT. The V and J genes are TRBV24-1 and TRBJ2-2, with 9 bases lining up with TRBD1. Germline CDR1 is KGHDR and CDR2 is SFDVKD. Losses at the gene ends were 3 bases for V and 9 bases for J; bases not matched to a gene: 13. This CDR3 is built from 17 residues.

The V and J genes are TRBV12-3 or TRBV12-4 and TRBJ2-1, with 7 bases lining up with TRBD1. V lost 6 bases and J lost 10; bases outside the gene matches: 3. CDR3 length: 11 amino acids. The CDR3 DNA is TGTGCCAGCAGCCAGACAGGGGAGCAGTTCTTC. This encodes CASSQTGEQFF.

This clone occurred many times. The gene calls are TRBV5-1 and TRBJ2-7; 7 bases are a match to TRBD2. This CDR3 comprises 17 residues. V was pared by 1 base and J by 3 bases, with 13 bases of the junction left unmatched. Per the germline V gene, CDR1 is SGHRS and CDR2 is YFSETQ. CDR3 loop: CASSLRDYRFGLYEQYF. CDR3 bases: TGCGCCAGCAGCTTGCGGGACTATCGGTTTGGCCTCTACGAGCAGTACTTC.

CDR3 nucleotide sequence: TGTGCCAGCAGCGAGGGACAGGGGCAGAATTCACCCCTCCACTTT. This gives the protein CASSEGQGQNSPLHF. The gene calls are TRBV9 and TRBJ1-6; 10 nucleotides line up with TRBD1. The CDR3 has 15 residues. Germline assignment: CDR1 SGDLS and CDR2 YYNGEE. J gave up 7 bases and V 3 bases, and 4 bases lay outside the gene matches.

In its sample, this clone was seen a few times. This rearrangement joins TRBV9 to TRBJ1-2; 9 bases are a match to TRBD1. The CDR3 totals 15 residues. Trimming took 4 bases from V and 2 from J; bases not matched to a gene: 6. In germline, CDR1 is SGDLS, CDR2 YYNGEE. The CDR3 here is CASSTLGTGNYGYTF. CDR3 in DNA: TGTGCCAGCAGCACCTTAGGGACAGGGAACTATGGCTACACCTTC.

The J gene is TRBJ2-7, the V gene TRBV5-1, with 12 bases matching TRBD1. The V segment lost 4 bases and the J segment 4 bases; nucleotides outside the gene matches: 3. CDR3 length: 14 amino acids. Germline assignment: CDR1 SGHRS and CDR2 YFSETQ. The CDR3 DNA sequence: TGCGCCAGCAGCGGGACAGGGGGCACATACGAGCAGTACTTC. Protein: CASSGTGGTYEQYF.

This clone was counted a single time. The CDR3 region has the DNA TGTGCCAGCAGCCACTTTAAGGGGGCATTCGCGAACACTGAAGCTTTCTTT. It encodes CASSHFKGAFANTEAFF. This chain uses TRBV14 with TRBJ1-1; 7 bases line up with TRBD1. Germline V gene sequence: CDR1 SGHDN, CDR2 FVKESK. The CDR3 is 17 amino acids. J gave up 1 base and V 3 bases, and 11 bases lay outside the gene matches. The entire variable domain, with the rest obtained from reference TRBV14 and TRBJ1-1, is as follows: EAGVTQFPSHSVIEKGQTVTLRCDPISGHDNLYWYRRVMGKEIKFLLHFVKESKQDESGMPNNRFLAERTGGTYSTLKVQPAELEDSGVYFCASSHFKGAFANTEAFFGQGTRLTVV.

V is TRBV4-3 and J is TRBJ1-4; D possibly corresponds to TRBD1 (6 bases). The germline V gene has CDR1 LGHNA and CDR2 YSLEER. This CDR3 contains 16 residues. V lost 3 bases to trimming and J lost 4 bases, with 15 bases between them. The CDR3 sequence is CASSQNQGTGNEKLFF. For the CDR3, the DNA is TGCGCCAGCAGCCAGAACCAGGGGACGGGTAATGAAAAACTGTTTTTT.

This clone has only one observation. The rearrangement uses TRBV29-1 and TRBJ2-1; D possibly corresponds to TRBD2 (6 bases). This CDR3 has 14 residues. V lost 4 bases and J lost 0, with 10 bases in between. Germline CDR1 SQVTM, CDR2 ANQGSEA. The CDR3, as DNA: TGCAGCGTTGTAGGGAGGCTCTCCTACAATGAGCAGTTCTTC. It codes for CSVVGRLSYNEQFF.

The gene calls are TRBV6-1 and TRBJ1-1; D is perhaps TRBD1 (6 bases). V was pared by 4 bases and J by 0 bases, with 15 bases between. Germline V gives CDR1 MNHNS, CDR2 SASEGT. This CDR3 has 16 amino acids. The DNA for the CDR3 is TGTGCCAGCAGTGCCGGACAGCACGGTATGAACACTGAAGCTTTCTTT. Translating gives CASSAGQHGMNTEAFF.

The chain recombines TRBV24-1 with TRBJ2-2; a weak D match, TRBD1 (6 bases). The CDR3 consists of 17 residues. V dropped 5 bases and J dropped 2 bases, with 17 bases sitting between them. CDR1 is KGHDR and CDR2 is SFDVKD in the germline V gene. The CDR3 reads CATSAPGTRLNTGELFF. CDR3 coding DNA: TGTGCCACCAGTGCCCCCGGGACAAGACTCAACACCGGGGAGCTGTTTTTT.

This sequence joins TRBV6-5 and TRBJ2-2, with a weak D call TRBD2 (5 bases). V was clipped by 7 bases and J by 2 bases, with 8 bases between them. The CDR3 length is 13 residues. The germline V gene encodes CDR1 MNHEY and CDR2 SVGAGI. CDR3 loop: CASNRGNTGELFF. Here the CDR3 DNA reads TGTGCCAGCAATCGGGGTAACACCGGGGAGCTGTTTTTT.

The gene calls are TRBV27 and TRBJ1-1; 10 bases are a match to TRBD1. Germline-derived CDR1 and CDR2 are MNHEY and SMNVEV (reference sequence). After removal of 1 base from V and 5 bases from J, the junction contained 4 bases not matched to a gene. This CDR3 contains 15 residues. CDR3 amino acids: CASSLLGQGWTEAFF. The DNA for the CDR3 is TGTGCCAGCAGTTTATTGGGACAGGGGTGGACTGAAGCTTTCTTT.

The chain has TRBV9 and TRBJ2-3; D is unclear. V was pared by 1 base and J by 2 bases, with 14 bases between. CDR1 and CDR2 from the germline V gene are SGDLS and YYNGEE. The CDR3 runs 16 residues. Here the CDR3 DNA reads TGTGCCAGCAGCGTAACTACACGAGATCTCACAGATACGCAGTATTTT. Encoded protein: CASSVTTRDLTDTQYF.

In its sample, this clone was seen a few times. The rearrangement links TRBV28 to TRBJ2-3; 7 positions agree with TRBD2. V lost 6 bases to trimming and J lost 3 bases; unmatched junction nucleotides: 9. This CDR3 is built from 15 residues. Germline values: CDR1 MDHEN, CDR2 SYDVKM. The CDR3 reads CASRPSGELTDTQYF. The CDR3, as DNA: TGTGCCAGCAGACCCAGCGGGGAGTTGACAGATACGCAGTATTTT.

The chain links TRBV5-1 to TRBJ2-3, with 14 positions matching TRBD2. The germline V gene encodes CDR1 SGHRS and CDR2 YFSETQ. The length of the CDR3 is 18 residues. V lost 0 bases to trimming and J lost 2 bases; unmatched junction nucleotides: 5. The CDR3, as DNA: TGCGCCAGCAGCTTGGGACTAGCGGGAGGGCCGGACACAGATACGCAGTATTTT. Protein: CASSLGLAGGPDTDTQYF.

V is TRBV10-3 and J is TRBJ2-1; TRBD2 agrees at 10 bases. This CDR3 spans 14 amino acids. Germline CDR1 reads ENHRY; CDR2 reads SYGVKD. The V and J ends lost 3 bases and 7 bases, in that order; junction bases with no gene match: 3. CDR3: CAISEAGGPNEQFF. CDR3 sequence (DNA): TGTGCCATCAGTGAAGCGGGAGGGCCAAATGAGCAGTTCTTC.

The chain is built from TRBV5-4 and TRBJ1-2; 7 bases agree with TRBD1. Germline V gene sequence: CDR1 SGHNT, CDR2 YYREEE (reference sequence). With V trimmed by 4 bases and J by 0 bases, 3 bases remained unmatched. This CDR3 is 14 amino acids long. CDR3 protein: CASSGTATNYGYTF. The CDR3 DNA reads TGTGCCAGCAGCGGGACAGCAACTAACTATGGCTACACCTTC.

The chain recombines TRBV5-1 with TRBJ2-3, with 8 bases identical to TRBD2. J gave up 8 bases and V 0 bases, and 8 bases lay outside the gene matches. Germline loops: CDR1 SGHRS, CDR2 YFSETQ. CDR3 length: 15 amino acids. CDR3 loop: CASSLESGSVGTQYF. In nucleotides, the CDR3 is TGCGCCAGCAGCTTGGAGAGCGGGAGCGTCGGTACGCAGTATTTT.

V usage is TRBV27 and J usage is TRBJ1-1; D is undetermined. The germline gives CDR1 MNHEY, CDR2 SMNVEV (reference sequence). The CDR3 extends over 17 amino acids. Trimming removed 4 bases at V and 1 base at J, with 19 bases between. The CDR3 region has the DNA TGTGCCAGCAGTTCAAGGCCACAAGGGAGGCCGAACACTGAAGCTTTCTTT. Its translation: CASSSRPQGRPNTEAFF.

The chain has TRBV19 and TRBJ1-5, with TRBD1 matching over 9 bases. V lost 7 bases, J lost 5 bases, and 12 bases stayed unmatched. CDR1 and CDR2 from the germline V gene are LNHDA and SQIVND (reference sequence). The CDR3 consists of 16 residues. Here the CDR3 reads CASTISDRGTYQPQHF. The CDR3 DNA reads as TGTGCCAGTACCATTAGTGACAGGGGGACTTATCAGCCCCAGCATTTT.